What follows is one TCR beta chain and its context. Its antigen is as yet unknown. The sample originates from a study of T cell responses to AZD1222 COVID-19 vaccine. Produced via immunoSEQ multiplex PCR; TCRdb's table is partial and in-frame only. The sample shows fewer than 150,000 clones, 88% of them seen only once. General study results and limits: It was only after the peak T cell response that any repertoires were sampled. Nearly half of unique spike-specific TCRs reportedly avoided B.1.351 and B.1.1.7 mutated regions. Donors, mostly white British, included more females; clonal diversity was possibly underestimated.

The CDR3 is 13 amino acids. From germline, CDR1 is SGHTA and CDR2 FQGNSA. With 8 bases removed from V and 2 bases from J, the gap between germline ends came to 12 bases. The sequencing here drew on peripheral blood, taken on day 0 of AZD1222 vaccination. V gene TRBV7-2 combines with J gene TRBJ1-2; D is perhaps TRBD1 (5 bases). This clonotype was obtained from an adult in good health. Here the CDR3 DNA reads TGTGCCAGCGGGGCAGGAGAAAACTATGGCTACACCTTC. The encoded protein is CASGAGENYGYTF.